The entry that follows covers one T cell receptor (beta chain) sequence. Its matching antigen is unknown. A read error may be the cause here, since a much bigger clone is one base away. The lymph nodes were axillary draining lymph nodes from breast cancer patients. TCRdb re-derived calls from the multiplex PCR reads in MiXCR, one entry per CDR3 protein. The sample records approximately 120,000 distinct CDR3 sequences, 21% being singletons. The CDR3 consists of 12 residues. From germline, CDR1 is GTSNPN and CDR2 SVGIG (reference sequence). These data come from a study of breast tumors, draining lymph nodes, adjacent tissues. Study-level findings and limits: Tumor repertoires ranked between lymph nodes and nontumor tissue in diversity, with V and J gene preferences. That most tumor T cells come from lymph nodes remained unproven.

This sequence originates from a female donor with breast cancer. Some clones in this sample may be carry-over from other donors' samples. The gene calls are TRBV30 and TRBJ1-4; TRBD1 matches at 8 bases. Sequenced sample: axillary lymph node tissue. The CDR3 nucleotides read TGTGCCTTGGGACAGGATAATGAAAAACTGCTTTTT. Translated: CALGQDNEKLLF.